A single sample gave rise to the 6 T cell receptor beta chains below, sequenced in a study of T cells in localized non-small cell lung cancer. TCRdb's copy holds only in-frame clones and misses some; the assay was immunoSEQ multiplex PCR. Of approximately 28,000 clones in the sample, about 90% were seen once. The specimen was peripheral blood mononuclear cells, collected before any cancer treatment. These receptors originate from a woman between 40 and 69 years old with stage III lung adenocarcinoma.

CDR3 sequence (DNA): TGTGCCTGGTCTTCGACAGGTTCATACAATGAGCAGTTCTTC. Its translation is CAWSSTGSYNEQFF. The chain carries TRBV30 and TRBJ2-1, with a weak D call TRBD1 (6 bases). With 5 bases removed from V and 4 bases from J, the gap between germline ends came to 15 bases. The germline V gene has CDR1 GTSNPN and CDR2 SVGIG (reference sequence). The CDR3 length is 14 residues.

The V and J genes are TRBV27 and TRBJ2-1; no clear D. The germline V and J ends were trimmed by 5 bases and 6 bases, with 14 bases remaining between them. Germline CDR1 is MNHEY and CDR2 is SMNVEV (reference sequence). CDR3 length: 14 amino acids. The CDR3 DNA is TGTGCCAGCAGTCCGCAGACTTGGTTCAATGAGCAGTTCTTC. It encodes CASSPQTWFNEQFF.

The chain employs TRBV5-6 and TRBJ2-7; TRBD1 aligns across 8 bases. The CDR3 spans 14 residues. The trim removed 0 bases at V and 7 bases at J, leaving 6 bases unmatched. Germline V gives CDR1 SGHDT, CDR2 YYEEEE. CDR3: CASSLAVTGEEQYF. The CDR3 region has the DNA TGTGCCAGCAGCTTGGCCGTGACAGGGGAAGAGCAGTACTTC.

This rearrangement joins TRBV18 to TRBJ2-3; the D is unclear. Trimming pared 3 bases from V and 0 bases from J, leaving 10 bases between. The CDR3 runs to 15 residues. The germline V gene has CDR1 KGHSH and CDR2 LQKENI. The CDR3 loop reads CASSPLGPSTDTQYF. CDR3 DNA: TGTGCCAGCTCACCCTTAGGACCTAGCACAGATACGCAGTATTTT.

The rearrangement uses TRBV2 and TRBJ1-3; D is ambiguous. The V gene's germline CDR1 is SNHLY and CDR2 FYNNEI. V lost 1 base to trimming and J lost 4 bases, with 8 bases between them. The CDR3 has 14 residues. This CDR3 reads CASSEGVTGNTIYF. CDR3 DNA: TGTGCCAGCAGTGAAGGGGTAACGGGAAACACCATATATTTT.

V and J are TRBV10-3 and TRBJ1-5; D call uncertain. CDR3 size: 16 residues. Germline V lookup: CDR1 ENHRY, CDR2 SYGVKD. V dropped 6 bases and J dropped 1 base, with 16 bases sitting between them. As DNA, the CDR3 is TGTGCCATCAGCCCGGGCCCAACGACCAGCAATCAGCCCCAGCATTTT. Residues: CAISPGPTTSNQPQHF.